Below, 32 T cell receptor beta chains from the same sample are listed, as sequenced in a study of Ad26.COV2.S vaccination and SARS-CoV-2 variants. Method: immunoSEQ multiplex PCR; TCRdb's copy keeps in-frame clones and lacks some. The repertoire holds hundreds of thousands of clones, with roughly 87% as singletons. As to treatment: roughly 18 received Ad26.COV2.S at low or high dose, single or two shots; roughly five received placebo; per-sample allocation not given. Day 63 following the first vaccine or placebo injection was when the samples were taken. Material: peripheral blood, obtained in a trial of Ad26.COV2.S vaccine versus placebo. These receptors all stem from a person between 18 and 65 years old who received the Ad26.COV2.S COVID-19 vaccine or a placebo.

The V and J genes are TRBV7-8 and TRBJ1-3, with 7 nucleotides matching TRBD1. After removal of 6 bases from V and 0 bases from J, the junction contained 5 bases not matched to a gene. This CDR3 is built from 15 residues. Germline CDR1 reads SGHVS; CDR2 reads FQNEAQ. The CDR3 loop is CASRRQGGSGNTIYF. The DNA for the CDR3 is TGTGCCAGCAGGAGACAGGGCGGCTCTGGAAACACCATATATTTT. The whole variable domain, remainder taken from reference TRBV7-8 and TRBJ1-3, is GAGVSQSPRYKVAKRGQDVALRCDPISGHVSLFWYQQALGQGPEFLTYFQNEAQLDKSGLPSDRFFAERPEGSVSTLKIQRTQQEDSAVYLCASRRQGGSGNTIYFGEGSWLTVV.

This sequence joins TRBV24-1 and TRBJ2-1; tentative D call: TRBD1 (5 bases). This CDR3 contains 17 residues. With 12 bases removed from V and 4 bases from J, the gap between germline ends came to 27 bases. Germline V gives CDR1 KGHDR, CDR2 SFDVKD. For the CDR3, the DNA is TGTGCCCCCCCACGGTCCCTCATATTGGGGCATTACAATGAGCAGTTCTTC. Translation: CAPPRSLILGHYNEQFF.

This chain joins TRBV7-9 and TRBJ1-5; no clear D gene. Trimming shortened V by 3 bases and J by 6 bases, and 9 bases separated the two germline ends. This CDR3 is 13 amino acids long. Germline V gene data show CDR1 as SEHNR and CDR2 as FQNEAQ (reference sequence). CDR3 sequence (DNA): TGTGCCAGCAGCTTCGGGAATGGTCAGCCCCAGCATTTT. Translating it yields CASSFGNGQPQHF.

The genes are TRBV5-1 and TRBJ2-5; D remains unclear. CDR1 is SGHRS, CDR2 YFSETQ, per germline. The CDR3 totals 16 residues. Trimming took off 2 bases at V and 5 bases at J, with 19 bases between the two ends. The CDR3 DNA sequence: TGCGCCAGCAGCTTCGGCAGGCCGGCAACTGTGGAGACCCAGTACTTC. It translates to CASSFGRPATVETQYF.

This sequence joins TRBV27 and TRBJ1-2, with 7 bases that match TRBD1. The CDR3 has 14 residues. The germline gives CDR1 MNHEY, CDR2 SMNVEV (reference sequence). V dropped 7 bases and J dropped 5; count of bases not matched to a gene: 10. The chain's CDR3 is CASKQGQAWYGYTF. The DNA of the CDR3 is TGTGCCAGCAAACAAGGACAGGCCTGGTATGGCTACACCTTC.

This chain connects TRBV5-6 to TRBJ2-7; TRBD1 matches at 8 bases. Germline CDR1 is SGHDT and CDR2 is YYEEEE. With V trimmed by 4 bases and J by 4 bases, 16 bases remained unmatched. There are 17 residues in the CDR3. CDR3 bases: TGTGCCAGCAGCCCTATGGGGGCCGGGACAGGAGTGTACGAGCAGTACTTC. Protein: CASSPMGAGTGVYEQYF.

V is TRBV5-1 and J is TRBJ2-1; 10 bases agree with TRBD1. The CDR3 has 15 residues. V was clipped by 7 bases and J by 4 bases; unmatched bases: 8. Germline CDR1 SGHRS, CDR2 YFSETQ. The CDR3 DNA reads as TGCGCCAGCTCCGATCCGGGACAGGGGTACAATGAGCAGTTCTTC. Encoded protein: CASSDPGQGYNEQFF.

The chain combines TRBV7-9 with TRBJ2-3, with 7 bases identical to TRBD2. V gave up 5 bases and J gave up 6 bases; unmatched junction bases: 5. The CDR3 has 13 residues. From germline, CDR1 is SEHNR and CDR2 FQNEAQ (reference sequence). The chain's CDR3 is CASSRAGIDTQYF. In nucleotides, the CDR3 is TGTGCCAGCAGCCGAGCGGGGATTGATACGCAGTATTTT.

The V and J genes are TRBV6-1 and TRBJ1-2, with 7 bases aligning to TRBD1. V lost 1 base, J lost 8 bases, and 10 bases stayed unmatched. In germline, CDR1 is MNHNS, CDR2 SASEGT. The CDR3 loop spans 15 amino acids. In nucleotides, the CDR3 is TGTGCCAGCAGTGAAGGTCTGCCGGGACAGAGCGGCTACACCTTC. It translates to CASSEGLPGQSGYTF.

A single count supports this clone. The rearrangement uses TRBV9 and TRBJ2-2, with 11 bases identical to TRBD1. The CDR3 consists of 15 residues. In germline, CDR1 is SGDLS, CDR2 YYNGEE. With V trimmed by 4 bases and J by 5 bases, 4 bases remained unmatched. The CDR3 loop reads CASSSGTGGTGELFF. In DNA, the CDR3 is TGTGCCAGCAGCTCTGGGACAGGGGGGACCGGGGAGCTGTTTTTT.

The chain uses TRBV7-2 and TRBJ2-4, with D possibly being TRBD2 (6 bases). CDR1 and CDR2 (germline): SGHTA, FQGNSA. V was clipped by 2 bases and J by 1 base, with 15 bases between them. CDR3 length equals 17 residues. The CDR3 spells CASSLSRSGQAKNIQYF. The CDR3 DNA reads TGTGCCAGCAGCTTAAGTCGAAGCGGGCAGGCCAAAAACATTCAGTACTTC.

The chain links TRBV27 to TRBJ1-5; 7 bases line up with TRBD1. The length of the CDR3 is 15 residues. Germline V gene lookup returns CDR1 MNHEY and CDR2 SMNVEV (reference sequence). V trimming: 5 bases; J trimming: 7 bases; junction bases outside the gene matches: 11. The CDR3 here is CASSLHYRGGQPQHF. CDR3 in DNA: TGTGCCAGCAGTCTCCACTACAGGGGAGGACAGCCCCAGCATTTT.

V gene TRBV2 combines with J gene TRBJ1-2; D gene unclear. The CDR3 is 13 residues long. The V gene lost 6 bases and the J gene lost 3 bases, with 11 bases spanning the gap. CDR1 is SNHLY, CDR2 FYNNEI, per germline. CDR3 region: CASSIWVDYGYTF. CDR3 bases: TGTGCCAGCAGCATCTGGGTCGACTATGGCTACACCTTC.

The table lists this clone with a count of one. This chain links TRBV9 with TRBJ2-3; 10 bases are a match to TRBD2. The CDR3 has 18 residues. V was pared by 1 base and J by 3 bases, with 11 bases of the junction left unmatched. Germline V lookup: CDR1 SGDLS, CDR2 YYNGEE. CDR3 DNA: TGTGCCAGCAGCGTAACGGAGCGGGAGGGACGCAGTACAGATACGCAGTATTTT. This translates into CASSVTEREGRSTDTQYF.

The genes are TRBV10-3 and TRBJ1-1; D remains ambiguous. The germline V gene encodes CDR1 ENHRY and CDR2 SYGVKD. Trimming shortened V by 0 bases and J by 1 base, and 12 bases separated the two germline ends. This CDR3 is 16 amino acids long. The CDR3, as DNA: TGTGCCATCAGTGAGTCGCGTGGGAGGACGAACACTGAAGCTTTCTTT. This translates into CAISESRGRTNTEAFF.

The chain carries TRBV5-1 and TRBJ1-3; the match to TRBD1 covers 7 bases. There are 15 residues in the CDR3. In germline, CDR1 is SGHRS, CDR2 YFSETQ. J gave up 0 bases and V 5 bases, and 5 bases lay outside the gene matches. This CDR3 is CASRTGYDSGNTIYF. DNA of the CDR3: TGCGCCAGCAGGACAGGGTACGACTCTGGAAACACCATATATTTT.

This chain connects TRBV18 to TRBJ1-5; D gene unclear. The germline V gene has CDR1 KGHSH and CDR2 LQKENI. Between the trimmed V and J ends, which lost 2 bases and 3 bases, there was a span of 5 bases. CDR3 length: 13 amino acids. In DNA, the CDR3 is TGTGCCAGCTCACCAGCGTTCAATCAGCCCCAGCATTTT. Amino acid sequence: CASSPAFNQPQHF.

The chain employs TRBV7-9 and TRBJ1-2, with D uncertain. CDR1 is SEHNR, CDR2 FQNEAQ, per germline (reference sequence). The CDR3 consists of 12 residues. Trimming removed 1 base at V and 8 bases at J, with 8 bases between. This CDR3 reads CASSLVSSGYTF. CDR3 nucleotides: TGTGCCAGCAGCTTAGTCAGCAGCGGCTACACCTTC.

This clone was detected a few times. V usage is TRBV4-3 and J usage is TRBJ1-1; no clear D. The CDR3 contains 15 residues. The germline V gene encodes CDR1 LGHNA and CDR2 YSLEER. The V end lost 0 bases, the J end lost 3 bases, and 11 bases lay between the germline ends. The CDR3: CASSQDWTAYTEAFF. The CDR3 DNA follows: TGCGCCAGCAGCCAAGATTGGACGGCATACACTGAAGCTTTCTTT.

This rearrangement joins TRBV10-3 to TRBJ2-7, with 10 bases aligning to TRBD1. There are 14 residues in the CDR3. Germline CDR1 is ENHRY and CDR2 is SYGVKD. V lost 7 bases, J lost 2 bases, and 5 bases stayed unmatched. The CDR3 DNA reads TGTGCCATCAAACCGGGACAGGGGACCTACGAGCAGTACTTC. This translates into CAIKPGQGTYEQYF.

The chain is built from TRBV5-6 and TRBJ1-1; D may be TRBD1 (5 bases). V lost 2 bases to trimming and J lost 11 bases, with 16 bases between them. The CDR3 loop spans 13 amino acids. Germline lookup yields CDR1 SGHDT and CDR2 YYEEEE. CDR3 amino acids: CASSFGAQNEAFF. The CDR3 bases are TGTGCCAGCAGCTTCGGGGCCCAGAATGAGGCTTTCTTT.

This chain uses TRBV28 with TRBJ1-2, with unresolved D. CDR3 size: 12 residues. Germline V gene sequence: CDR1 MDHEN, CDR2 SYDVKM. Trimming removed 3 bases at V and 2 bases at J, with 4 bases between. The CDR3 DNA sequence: TGTGCCAGCAGTTTGGAGAACTATGGCTACACCTTC. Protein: CASSLENYGYTF.

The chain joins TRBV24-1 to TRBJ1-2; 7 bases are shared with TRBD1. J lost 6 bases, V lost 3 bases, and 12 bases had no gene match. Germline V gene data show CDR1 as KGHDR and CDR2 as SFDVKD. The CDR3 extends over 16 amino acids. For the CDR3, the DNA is TGTGCCACCAGTGATCCCCGGCTAGGGGGCGGGGATGGCTACACCTTC. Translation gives CATSDPRLGGGDGYTF.

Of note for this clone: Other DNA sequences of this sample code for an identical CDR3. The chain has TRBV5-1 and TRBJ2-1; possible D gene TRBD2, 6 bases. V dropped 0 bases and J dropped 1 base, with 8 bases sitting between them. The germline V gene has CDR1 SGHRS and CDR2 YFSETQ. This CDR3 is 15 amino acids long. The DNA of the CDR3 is TGCGCCAGCAGCTTGGGCCTAGCGTCCTACAATGAGCAGTTCTTC. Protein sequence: CASSLGLASYNEQFF.

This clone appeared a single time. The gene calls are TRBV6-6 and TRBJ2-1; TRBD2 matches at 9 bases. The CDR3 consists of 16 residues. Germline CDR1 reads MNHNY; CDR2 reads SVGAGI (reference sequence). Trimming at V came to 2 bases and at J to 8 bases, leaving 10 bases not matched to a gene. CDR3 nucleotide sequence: TGTGCCAGCAGTTACGGGTTAGCGGGAGTCGTTGATGAGCAGTTCTTC. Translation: CASSYGLAGVVDEQFF.

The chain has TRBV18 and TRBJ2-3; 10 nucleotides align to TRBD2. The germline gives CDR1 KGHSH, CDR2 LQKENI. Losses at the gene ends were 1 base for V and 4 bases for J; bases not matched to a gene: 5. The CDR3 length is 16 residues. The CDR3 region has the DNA TGTGCCAGCTCACCACAGGGACTAGCGTTCGCAGATACGCAGTATTTT. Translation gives CASSPQGLAFADTQYF.

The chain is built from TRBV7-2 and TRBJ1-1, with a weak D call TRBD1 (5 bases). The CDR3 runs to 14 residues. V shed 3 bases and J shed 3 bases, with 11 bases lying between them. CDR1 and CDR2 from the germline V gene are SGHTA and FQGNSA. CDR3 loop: CASSFGRGDTEAFF. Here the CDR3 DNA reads TGTGCCAGCAGCTTTGGGCGGGGGGACACTGAAGCTTTCTTT.

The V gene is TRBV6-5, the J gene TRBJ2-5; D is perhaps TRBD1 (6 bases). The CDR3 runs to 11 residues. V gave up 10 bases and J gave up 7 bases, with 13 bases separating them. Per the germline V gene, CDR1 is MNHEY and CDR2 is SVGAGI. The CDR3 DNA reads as TGTGCCACCGAGGCAGGGGCGACCCAGTACTTC. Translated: CATEAGATQYF.

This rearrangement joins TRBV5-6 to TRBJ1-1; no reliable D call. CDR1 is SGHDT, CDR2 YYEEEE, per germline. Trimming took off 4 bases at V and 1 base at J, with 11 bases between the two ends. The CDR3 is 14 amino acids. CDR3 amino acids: CASSPLTENTEAFF. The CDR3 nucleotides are TGTGCCAGCAGCCCATTAACAGAGAACACTGAAGCTTTCTTT.

The CDR3 bases are TGTGCCACCAGCTTGAGGACAGGGCTCGGGGCGCAGTTCTTC. It encodes CATSLRTGLGAQFF. V is TRBV15 and J is TRBJ2-1; 8 bases match TRBD1. Germline values: CDR1 LNHNV, CDR2 YYDKDF (reference sequence). The CDR3 spans 14 residues. Losses at the gene ends were 5 bases for V and 12 bases for J; bases not matched to a gene: 12. Variable domain in full (rest from reference TRBV15 and TRBJ2-1): DAMVIQNPRYQVTQFGKPVTLSCSQTLNHNVMYWYQQKSSQAPKLLFHYYDKDFNNEADTPDNFQSRRPNTSFCFLDIRSPGLGDTAMYLCATSLRTGLGAQFFGPGTRLTVL.

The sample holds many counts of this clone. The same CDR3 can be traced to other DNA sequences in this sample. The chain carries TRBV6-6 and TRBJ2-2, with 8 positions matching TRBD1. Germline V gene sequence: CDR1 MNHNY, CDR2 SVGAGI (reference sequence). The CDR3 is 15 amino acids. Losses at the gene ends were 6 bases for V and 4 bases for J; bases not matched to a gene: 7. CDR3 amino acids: CASSPRTGTTGELFF. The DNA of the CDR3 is TGTGCCAGCAGCCCCCGGACAGGGACCACCGGGGAGCTGTTTTTT.

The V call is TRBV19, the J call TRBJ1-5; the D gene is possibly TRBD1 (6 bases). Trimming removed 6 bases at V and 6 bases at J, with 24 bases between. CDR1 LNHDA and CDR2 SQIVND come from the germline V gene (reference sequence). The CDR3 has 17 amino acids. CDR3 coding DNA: TGTGCCAGTAGCAGGACCGGACAGCCGAGAGGCTCTCAGCCCCAGCATTTT. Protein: CASSRTGQPRGSQPQHF.